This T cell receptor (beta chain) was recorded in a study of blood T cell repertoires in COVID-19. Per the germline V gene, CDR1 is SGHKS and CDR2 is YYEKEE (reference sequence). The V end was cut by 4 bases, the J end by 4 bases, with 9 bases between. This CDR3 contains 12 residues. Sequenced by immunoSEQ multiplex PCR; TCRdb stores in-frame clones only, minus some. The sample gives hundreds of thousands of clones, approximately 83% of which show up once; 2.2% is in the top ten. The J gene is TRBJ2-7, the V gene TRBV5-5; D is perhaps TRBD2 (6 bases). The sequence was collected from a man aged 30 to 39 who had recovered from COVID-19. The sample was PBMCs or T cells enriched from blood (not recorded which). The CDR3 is CASSPGGYEQYF. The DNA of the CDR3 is TGTGCCAGCAGCCCCGGGGGTTACGAGCAGTACTTC.